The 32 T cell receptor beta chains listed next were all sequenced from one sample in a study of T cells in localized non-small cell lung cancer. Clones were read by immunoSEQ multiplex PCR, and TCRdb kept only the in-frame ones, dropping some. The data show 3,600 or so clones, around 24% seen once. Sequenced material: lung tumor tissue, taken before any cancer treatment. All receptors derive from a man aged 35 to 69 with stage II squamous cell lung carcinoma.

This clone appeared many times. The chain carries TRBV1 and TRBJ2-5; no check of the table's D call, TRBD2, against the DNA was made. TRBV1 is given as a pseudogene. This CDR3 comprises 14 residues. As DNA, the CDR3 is TGCGCCAGCAGCATTACGGGGGGGAGAGAGACCCAGTACTTC. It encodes CASSITGGRETQYF.

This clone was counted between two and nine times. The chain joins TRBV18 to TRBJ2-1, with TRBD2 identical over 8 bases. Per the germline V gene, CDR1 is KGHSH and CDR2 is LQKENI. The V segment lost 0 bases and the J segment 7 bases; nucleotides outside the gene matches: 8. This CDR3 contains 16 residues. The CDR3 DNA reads TGTGCCAGCTCACCACCGGAGGGACTAGGAAGGAATGAGCAGTTCTTC. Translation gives CASSPPEGLGRNEQFF.

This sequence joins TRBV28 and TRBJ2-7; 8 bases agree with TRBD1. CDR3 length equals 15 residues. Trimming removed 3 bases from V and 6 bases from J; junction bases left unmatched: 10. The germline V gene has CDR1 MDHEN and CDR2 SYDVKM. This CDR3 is CASSFSTGAKGEQYF. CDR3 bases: TGTGCCAGCAGTTTTTCGACAGGGGCCAAGGGCGAGCAGTACTTC.

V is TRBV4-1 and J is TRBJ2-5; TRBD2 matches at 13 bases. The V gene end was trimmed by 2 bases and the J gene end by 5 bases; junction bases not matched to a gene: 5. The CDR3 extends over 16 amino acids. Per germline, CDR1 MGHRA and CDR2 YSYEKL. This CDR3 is CASSQTLAGGWETQYF. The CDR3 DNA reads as TGCGCCAGCAGCCAAACACTAGCGGGAGGGTGGGAGACCCAGTACTTC.

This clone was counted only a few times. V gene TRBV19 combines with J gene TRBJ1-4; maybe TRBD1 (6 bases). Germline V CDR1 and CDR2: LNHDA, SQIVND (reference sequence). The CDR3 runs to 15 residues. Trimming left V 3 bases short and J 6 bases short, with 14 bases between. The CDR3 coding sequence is TGTGCCAGTAGTATCTCTACAGGGAGGGATGAAAAACTGTTTTTT. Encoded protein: CASSISTGRDEKLFF.

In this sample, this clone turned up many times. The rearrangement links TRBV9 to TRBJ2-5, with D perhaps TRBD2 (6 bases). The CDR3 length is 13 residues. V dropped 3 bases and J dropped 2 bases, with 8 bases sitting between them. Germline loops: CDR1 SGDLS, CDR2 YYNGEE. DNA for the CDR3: TGTGCCAGCAGCGGGGACTTACAAGAGACCCAGTACTTC. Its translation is CASSGDLQETQYF.

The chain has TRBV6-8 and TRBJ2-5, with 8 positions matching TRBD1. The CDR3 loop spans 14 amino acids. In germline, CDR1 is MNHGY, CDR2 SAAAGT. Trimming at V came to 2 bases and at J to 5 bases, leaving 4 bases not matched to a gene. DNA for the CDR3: TGTGCCAGCAGTTACGGACAGGGAATTGAGACCCAGTACTTC. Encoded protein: CASSYGQGIETQYF.

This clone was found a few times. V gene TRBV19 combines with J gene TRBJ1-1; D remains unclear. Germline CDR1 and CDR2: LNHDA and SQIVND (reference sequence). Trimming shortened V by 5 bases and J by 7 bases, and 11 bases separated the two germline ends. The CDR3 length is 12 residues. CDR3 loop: CASSSSALEAFF. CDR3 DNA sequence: TGTGCCAGTAGTTCCTCGGCCCTTGAAGCTTTCTTT.

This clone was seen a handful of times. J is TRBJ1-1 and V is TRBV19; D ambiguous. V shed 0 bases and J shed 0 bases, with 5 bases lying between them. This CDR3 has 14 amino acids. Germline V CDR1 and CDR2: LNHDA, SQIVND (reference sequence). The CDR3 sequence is CASSIDRLNTEAFF. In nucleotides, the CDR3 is TGTGCCAGTAGTATAGACAGACTGAACACTGAAGCTTTCTTT.

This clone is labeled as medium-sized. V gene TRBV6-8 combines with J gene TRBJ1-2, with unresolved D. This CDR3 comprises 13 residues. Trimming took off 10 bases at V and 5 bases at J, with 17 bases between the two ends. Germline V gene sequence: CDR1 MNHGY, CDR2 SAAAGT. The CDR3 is CAIRTASPYGYTF. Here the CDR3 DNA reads TGTGCCATCAGAACAGCTTCCCCTTATGGCTACACCTTC.

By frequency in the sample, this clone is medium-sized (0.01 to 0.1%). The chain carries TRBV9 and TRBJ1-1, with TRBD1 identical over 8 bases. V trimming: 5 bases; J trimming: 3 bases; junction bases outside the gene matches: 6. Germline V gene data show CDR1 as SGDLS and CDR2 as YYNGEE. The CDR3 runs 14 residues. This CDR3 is CASSDWTGHTEAFF. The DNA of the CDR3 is TGTGCCAGCAGTGACTGGACAGGGCACACTGAAGCTTTCTTT.

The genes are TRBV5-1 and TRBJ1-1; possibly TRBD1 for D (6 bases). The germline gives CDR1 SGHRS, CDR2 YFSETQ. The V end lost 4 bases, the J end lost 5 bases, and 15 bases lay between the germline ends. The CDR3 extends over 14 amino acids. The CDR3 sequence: CASSAQGELTEAFF. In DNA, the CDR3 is TGCGCCAGCAGCGCACAGGGAGAGTTAACTGAAGCTTTCTTT.

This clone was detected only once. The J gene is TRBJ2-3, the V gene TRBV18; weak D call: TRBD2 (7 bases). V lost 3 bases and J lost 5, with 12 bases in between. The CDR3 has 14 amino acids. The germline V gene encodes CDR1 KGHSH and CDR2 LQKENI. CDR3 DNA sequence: TGTGCCAGCTCACCGGCGGGGGCTGTAGATACGCAGTATTTT. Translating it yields CASSPAGAVDTQYF.

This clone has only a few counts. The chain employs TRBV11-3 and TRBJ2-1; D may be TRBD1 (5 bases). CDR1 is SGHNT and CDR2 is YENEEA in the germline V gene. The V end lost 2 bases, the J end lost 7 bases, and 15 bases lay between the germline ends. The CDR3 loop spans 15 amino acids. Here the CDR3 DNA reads TGTGCCAGCAGCTTAAGGACGGCAGGGCTAAATGAGCAGTTCTTC. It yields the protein CASSLRTAGLNEQFF.

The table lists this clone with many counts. CDR3 DNA sequence: TGTGCCAGCAGCTTGTACGGGGGGAGTGGGGCAGATACGCAGTATTTT. This codes for CASSLYGGSGADTQYF. This sequence joins TRBV11-3 and TRBJ2-3; 7 bases match TRBD2. From germline, CDR1 is SGHNT and CDR2 YENEEA. CDR3 length: 16 residues. Unmatched junction bases numbered 10, after V lost 3 bases and J lost 4 bases.

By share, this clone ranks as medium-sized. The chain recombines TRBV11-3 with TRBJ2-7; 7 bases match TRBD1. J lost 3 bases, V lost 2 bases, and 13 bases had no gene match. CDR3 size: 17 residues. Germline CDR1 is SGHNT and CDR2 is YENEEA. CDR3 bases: TGTGCCAGCAGCTTATATTGCGGCAGGACAGGCAACTACGAGCAGTACTTC. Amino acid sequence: CASSLYCGRTGNYEQYF.

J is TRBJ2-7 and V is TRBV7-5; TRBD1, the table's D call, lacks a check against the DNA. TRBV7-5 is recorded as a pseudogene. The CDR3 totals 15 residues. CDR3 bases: TGTGCCAGCAGCTTAGGCGGGACAGCGACCTACGAGCAGTACTTC. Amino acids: CASSLGGTATYEQYF.

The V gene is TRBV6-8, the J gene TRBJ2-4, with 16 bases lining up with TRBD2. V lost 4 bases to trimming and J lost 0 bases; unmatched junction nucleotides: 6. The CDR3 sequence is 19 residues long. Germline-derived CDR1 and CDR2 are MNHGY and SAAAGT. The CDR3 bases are TGTGCCAGCAGTTCTGGGACTAGCGGGAGGGGCCTAGCCAAAAACATTCAGTACTTC. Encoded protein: CASSSGTSGRGLAKNIQYF.

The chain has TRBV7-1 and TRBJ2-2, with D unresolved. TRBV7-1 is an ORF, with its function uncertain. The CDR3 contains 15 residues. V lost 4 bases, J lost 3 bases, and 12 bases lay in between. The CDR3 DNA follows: TGTGCCAGCAGCTTAGGATCTTGGGACACCGGGGAGCTGTTTTTT. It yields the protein CASSLGSWDTGELFF.

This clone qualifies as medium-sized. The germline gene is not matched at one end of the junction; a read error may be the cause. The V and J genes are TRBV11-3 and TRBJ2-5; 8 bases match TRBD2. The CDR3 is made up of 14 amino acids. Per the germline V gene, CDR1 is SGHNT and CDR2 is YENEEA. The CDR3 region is CASSSGGVLETQYF. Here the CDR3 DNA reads TGTGCTAGCAGCTCCGGGGGGGTTTTGGAGACCCAGTACTTC. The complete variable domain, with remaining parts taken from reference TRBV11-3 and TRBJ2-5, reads EAGVVQSPRYKIIEKKQPVAFWCNPISGHNTLYWYLQNLGQGPELLIRYENEEAVDDSQLPKDRFSAERLKGVDSTLKIQPAELGDSAVYLCASSSGGVLETQYFGPGTRLLVL.

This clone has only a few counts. CDR3 bases: TGTGCCAGCAGCTTAGTCCCAGGGTATCAGCCCCAGCATTTT. This codes for CASSLVPGYQPQHF. V and J are TRBV11-3 and TRBJ1-5, with TRBD1 as a possible D gene (5 bases). The CDR3 is 14 residues long. The germline V gene encodes CDR1 SGHNT and CDR2 YENEEA. V lost 1 base to trimming and J lost 5 bases, with 9 bases between them. Full variable domain (remainder filled in from reference TRBV11-3 and TRBJ1-5): EAGVVQSPRYKIIEKKQPVAFWCNPISGHNTLYWYLQNLGQGPELLIRYENEEAVDDSQLPKDRFSAERLKGVDSTLKIQPAELGDSAVYLCASSLVPGYQPQHFGDGTRLSIL.

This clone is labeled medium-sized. The CDR3 coding sequence is TGTGCCAGCATCCCACTCGGAACATTCTCAGATACGCAGTATTTT. Translating gives CASIPLGTFSDTQYF. The rearrangement links TRBV9 to TRBJ2-3, with D unresolved. The CDR3 covers 15 residues. CDR1 SGDLS and CDR2 YYNGEE come from the germline V gene. Trimming left V 6 bases short and J 4 bases short, with 18 bases between.

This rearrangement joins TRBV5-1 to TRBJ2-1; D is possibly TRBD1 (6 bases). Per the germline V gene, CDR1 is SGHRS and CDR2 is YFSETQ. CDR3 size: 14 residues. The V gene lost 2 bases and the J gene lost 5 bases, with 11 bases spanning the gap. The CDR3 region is CASSLQGLDNEQFF. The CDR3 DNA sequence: TGCGCCAGCAGCTTACAGGGTCTCGACAATGAGCAGTTCTTC.

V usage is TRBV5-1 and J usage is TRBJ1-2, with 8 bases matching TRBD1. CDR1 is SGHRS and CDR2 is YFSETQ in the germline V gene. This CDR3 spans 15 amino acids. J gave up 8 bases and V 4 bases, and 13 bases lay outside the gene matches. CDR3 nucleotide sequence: TGCGCCAGCAGCCCGACCTCGGGGACAGGAGTCGGCTACACCTTC. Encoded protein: CASSPTSGTGVGYTF.

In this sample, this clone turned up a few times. The CDR3 DNA sequence: TGTGCTAGTGGTCCACGGGAGGGTAGGAGCACTGAAGCTTTCTTT. As protein: CASGPREGRSTEAFF. The chain employs TRBV12-5 and TRBJ1-1, with D hard to call. Germline V gene sequence: CDR1 LGHNT, CDR2 FRNRAP. Trimming shortened V by 5 bases and J by 4 bases, and 17 bases separated the two germline ends. CDR3 size: 15 residues.

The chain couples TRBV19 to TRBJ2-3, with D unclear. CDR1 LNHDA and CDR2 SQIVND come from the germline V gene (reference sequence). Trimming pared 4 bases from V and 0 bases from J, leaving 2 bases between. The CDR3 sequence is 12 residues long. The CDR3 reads CASSRSTDTQYF. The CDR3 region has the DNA TGTGCCAGTAGTAGAAGCACAGATACGCAGTATTTT.

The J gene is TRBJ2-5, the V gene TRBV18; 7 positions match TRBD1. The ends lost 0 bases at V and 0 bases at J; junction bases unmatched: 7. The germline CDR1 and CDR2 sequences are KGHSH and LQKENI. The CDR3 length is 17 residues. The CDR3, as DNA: TGTGCCAGCTCACCACCGATATTCGGACAGGACCAAGAGACCCAGTACTTC. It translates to CASSPPIFGQDQETQYF.

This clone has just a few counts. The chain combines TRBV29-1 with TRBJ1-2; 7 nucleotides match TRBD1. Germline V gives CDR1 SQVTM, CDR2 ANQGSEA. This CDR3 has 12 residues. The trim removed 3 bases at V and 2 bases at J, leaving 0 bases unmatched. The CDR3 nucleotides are TGCAGCGTTGAGGGACAGAACTATGGCTACACCTTC. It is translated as CSVEGQNYGYTF.

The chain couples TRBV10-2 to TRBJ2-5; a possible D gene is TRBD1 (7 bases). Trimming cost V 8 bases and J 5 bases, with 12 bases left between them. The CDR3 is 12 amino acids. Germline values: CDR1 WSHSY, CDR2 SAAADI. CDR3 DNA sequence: TGCGCCAGCTCGACAGGGAGGGAGACCCAGTACTTC. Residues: CASSTGRETQYF.

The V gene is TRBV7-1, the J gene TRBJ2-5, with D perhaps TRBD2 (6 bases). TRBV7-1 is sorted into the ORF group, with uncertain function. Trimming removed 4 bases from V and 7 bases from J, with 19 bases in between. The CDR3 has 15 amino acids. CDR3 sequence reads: CASSLAEGIMGTQYF. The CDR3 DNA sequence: TGTGCCAGCAGCTTAGCGGAAGGTATCATGGGGACCCAGTACTTC.

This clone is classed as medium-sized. CDR3: CASSFGGVVGNEQFF. The DNA for the CDR3 is TGTGCCAGCAGCTTTGGGGGGGTAGTAGGCAATGAGCAGTTCTTC. V gene TRBV11-3 combines with J gene TRBJ2-1; 7 positions match TRBD2. Germline V gene lookup returns CDR1 SGHNT and CDR2 YENEEA. The CDR3 covers 15 residues. J was trimmed by 6 bases and V by 3 bases; bases with no gene match: 8.

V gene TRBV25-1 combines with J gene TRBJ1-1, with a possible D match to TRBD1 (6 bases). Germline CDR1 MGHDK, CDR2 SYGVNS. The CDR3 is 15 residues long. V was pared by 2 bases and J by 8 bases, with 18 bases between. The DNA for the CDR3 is TGTGCCAGCAGTGAAGAGGGGGGCGCCGTCAGGGAAGCTTTCTTT. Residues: CASSEEGGAVREAFF.